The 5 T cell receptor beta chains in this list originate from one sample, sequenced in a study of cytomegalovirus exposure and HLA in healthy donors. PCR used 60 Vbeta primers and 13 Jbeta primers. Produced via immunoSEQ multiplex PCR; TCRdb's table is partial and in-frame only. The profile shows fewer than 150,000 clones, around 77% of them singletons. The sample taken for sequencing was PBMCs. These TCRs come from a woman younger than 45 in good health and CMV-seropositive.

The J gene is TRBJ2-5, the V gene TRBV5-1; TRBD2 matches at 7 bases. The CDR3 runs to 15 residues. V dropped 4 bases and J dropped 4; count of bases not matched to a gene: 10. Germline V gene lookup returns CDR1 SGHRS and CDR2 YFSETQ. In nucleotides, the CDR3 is TGCGCCAGCAGCGTCACTAGCGCTGGTGGAGAGACCCAGTACTTC. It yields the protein CASSVTSAGGETQYF.

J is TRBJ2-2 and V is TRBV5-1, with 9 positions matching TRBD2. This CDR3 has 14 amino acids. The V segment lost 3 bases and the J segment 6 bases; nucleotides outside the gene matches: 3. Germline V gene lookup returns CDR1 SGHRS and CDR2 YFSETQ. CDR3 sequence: CASSYSGGAGELFF. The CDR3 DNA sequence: TGCGCCAGCAGCTATAGCGGGGGTGCCGGGGAGCTGTTTTTT. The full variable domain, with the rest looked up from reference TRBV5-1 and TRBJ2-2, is KAGVTQTPRYLIKTRGQQVTLSCSPISGHRSVSWYQQTPGQGLQFLFEYFSETQRNKGNFPGRFSGRQFSNSRSEMNVSTLELGDSALYLCASSYSGGAGELFFGEGSRLTVL.

In DNA form, the CDR3 reads TGCGCCAGCAGCCAAGAATCAGGGGGCGGTGAAAAACTGTTTTTT. It is translated as CASSQESGGGEKLFF. V is TRBV4-1 and J is TRBJ1-4; 8 bases match TRBD1. There are 15 residues in the CDR3. Germline V gene sequence: CDR1 MGHRA, CDR2 YSYEKL. The junction had 4 bases not matched to a gene; V was cut back by 0 bases and J by 7 bases.

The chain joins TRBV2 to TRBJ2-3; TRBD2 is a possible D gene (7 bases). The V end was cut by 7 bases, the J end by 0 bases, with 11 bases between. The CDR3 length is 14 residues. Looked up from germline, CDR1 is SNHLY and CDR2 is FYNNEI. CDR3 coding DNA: TGTGCCAGCAAGAGGGGGGGTAGCACAGATACGCAGTATTTT. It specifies CASKRGGSTDTQYF.

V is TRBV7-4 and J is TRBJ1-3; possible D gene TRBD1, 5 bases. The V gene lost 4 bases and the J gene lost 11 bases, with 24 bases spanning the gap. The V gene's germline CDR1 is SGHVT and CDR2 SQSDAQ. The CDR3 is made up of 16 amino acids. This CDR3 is CASSSTGTFYIGAIYF. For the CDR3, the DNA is TGTGCCAGCAGCTCTACCGGGACTTTCTACATCGGCGCCATATATTTT.